The entry below describes one TCR beta chain. Its specificity is unknown. This sample is part of a study of cytomegalovirus exposure and HLA in healthy donors. Study-wide points: Researchers counted around 160 TCR beta chains as cytomegalovirus-associated. When analyzed later, a missense DCLRE1C variant was found to be linked to TCR beta V- and J-gene trimming.

Deletions cut 5 bases from V and 4 bases from J, with 12 bases between. Germline V gives CDR1 SNHLY, CDR2 FYNNEI. CDR3 length: 14 residues. It was with 60 Vbeta and 13 Jbeta primers that the PCR ran. As originally analysed: Some 11 million of the 80 million or so unique TCR beta chains counted in a later analysis were shared. Here immunoSEQ multiplex PCR was the method, and the copy in TCRdb shows in-frame clones only, minus some. V and J calls and clone size are given by that table; D and trimming were obtained from the DNA. Of around 40,000 clones in the sample, about nine tenths were seen once. The sequence derives from a woman aged 40 to 50 in good health and CMV-seropositive. Sequenced input: PBMCs. The chain has TRBV2 and TRBJ1-5; D is possibly TRBD1 (5 bases). CDR3 coding DNA: TGTGCCAGCAGTCAACGTCAGGGTAATCAGCCCCAGCATTTT. It encodes CASSQRQGNQPQHF.